What follows are 26 T cell receptor beta chains derived from one specimen sequenced in a study of CD8 T cells in ankylosing spondylitis. Each CDR3 protein is one row after TCRdb ran MiXCR on the 5' RACE reads. The data show a few hundred thousand distinct CDR3 sequences, with roughly a tenth seen just once and around 6.5% held by the top ten. Material: blood, either unsorted or a sorted T cell fraction (not recorded which). Source of these receptors: a male donor with ankylosing spondylitis or in good health (not recorded which).

This clonotype appeared a few times. The chain carries TRBV7-9 and TRBJ2-7, with 10 bases aligning to TRBD2. V lost 1 base and J lost 5; bases outside the gene matches: 8. The length of the CDR3 is 16 residues. Looked up from germline, CDR1 is SEHNR and CDR2 is FQNEAQ (reference sequence). The chain's CDR3 is CASSLGVPSGRHEQYF. CDR3 sequence (DNA): TGTGCCAGCAGCTTAGGGGTGCCTAGCGGGAGACACGAGCAGTACTTC. The variable domain in full, with the rest retrieved from reference TRBV7-9 and TRBJ2-7, is DTGVSQNPRHKITKRGQNVTFRCDPISEHNRLYWYRQTLGQGPEFLTYFQNEAQLEKSRLLSDRFSAERPKGSFSTLEIQRTEQGDSAMYLCASSLGVPSGRHEQYFGPGTRLTVT.

This clonotype was seen repeatedly, ten times or more. The chain couples TRBV7-2 to TRBJ2-3; D possibly corresponds to TRBD1 (5 bases). CDR3 length equals 14 residues. V dropped 5 bases and J dropped 5 bases, with 14 bases sitting between them. Germline V gives CDR1 SGHTA, CDR2 FQGNSA. In DNA, the CDR3 is TGTGCCAGCAGCCCGCTAAGGGGTGGAGATACGCAGTATTTT. It encodes CASSPLRGGDTQYF.

In this sample, this clonotype turned up many times. The chain is built from TRBV12-3 or TRBV12-4 and TRBJ1-5, with D tentatively TRBD1 (5 bases). V shed 5 bases and J shed 4 bases, with 15 bases lying between them. The CDR3 has 15 amino acids. CDR3 sequence reads: CASSEGVTENQPQHF. DNA for the CDR3: TGTGCCAGCAGTGAGGGTGTGACAGAAAATCAGCCCCAGCATTTT.

Ten or more counts support this clonotype. V usage is TRBV6-5 and J usage is TRBJ1-3; D unclear. Germline lookup yields CDR1 MNHEY and CDR2 SVGAGI. The CDR3 length is 14 residues. The V end lost 4 bases, the J end lost 4 bases, and 11 bases lay between the germline ends. CDR3 sequence: CASSSPAEGNTIYF. The CDR3 region has the DNA TGTGCCAGCAGTTCACCCGCTGAGGGAAACACCATATATTTT.

For this clonotype: A read error may be the cause here, since a much bigger clone is one base away. The CDR3 is CASNPTGYIAKNIQYF. The CDR3 DNA follows: TGTGCCAGCAACCCAACAGGGTACATAGCCAAAAACATTCAGTACTTC. The V and J genes are TRBV28 and TRBJ2-4; maybe TRBD1 (6 bases). Germline CDR1 and CDR2: MDHEN and SYDVKM. Trimming left V 7 bases short and J 0 bases short, with 16 bases between. This CDR3 contains 16 residues.

This clonotype was counted at least ten times. The DNA for the CDR3 is TGCGCCAGCGGTATTGGTGGCCGGACGTCCTACGAGCAGTACTTC. This encodes CASGIGGRTSYEQYF. The V and J genes are TRBV5-1 and TRBJ2-7; D gene uncertain. CDR1 is SGHRS and CDR2 is YFSETQ in the germline V gene. Trimming left V 7 bases short and J 1 base short, with 18 bases between. The CDR3 has 15 residues. Filled out from reference TRBV5-1 and TRBJ2-7, the complete variable domain reads KAGVTQTPRYLIKTRGQQVTLSCSPISGHRSVSWYQQTPGQGLQFLFEYFSETQRNKGNFPGRFSGRQFSNSRSEMNVSTLELGDSALYLCASGIGGRTSYEQYFGPGTRLTVT.

The chain is built from TRBV19 and TRBJ1-3; maybe TRBD1 (5 bases). The CDR3 has 19 amino acids. V was clipped by 5 bases and J by 1 base, with 24 bases between them. Per the germline V gene, CDR1 is LNHDA and CDR2 is SQIVND (reference sequence). The CDR3 DNA sequence: TGTGCCAGTAGTCGCAGAAGATGGGGCGACTCCCGTTCTGGAAACACCATATATTTT. Its protein product is CASSRRRWGDSRSGNTIYF.

V gene TRBV29-1 combines with J gene TRBJ1-2; maybe TRBD1 (5 bases). Trimming cost V 6 bases and J 7 bases, with 15 bases left between them. The CDR3 covers 12 residues. Germline CDR1 is SQVTM and CDR2 is ANQGSEA. The CDR3 nucleotides read TGCAGCGTAGAGACAGCCGTCGCTGGCTACACCTTC. This gives the protein CSVETAVAGYTF.

This clonotype was recorded many times. V usage is TRBV10-3 and J usage is TRBJ1-1; D remains ambiguous. CDR1 is ENHRY, CDR2 SYGVKD, per germline. Trimming took 2 bases from V and 7 from J, leaving 11 bases between them. The CDR3 contains 13 residues. In DNA form, the CDR3 reads TGTGCCATCAGTGAGGGGTTGGAGAGTGAAGCTTTCTTT. This translates into CAISEGLESEAFF.

This clonotype was seen repeatedly, ten times or more. The chain is built from TRBV6-4 and TRBJ1-2, with D possibly being TRBD1 (5 bases). This CDR3 is 17 amino acids long. Germline V gene data show CDR1 as MRHNA and CDR2 as SNTAGT. Trimming took 3 bases from V and 6 from J, leaving 23 bases between them. The CDR3 loop reads CASSETADRYQGDGYTF. CDR3 DNA sequence: TGTGCCAGCAGTGAAACGGCCGATAGATACCAAGGGGATGGCTACACCTTC.

This chain links TRBV2 with TRBJ1-2; D gene unclear. CDR1 SNHLY and CDR2 FYNNEI come from the germline V gene. The CDR3 length is 11 residues. The V end lost 5 bases, the J end lost 3 bases, and 4 bases lay between the germline ends. The CDR3 region has the DNA TGTGCCAGCAGTCAGGACTATGGCTACACCTTC. This translates into CASSQDYGYTF.

This clonotype was observed at least ten times. The rearrangement links TRBV20-1 to TRBJ1-5; possibly TRBD1 for D (5 bases). V dropped 1 base and J dropped 3 bases, with 7 bases sitting between them. Germline V gene data show CDR1 as DFQATT and CDR2 as SNEGSKA (reference sequence). This CDR3 contains 13 residues. For the CDR3, the DNA is TGCAGTGCTAGAGGACAGCCCAATCAGCCCCAGCATTTT. This translates into CSARGQPNQPQHF.

This clonotype was counted at least ten times. The chain carries TRBV27 and TRBJ1-2; possible D gene TRBD1, 6 bases. This CDR3 spans 15 amino acids. The germline V gene has CDR1 MNHEY and CDR2 SMNVEV (reference sequence). Trimming pared 6 bases from V and 4 bases from J, leaving 18 bases between. In DNA form, the CDR3 reads TGTGCCAGCAGCCGCGCAGGGGACACATCCTATGGCTACACCTTC. Its protein product is CASSRAGDTSYGYTF.

CDR3 amino acids: CASSLAGTEYEQYF. DNA of the CDR3: TGTGCCAGCAGCTTAGCCGGGACCGAATACGAGCAGTACTTC. The chain uses TRBV7-6 and TRBJ2-7, with D perhaps assigned TRBD1 or TRBD2 (5 bases each). This CDR3 has 14 residues. Trimming left V 0 bases short and J 4 bases short, with 10 bases between. The V gene's germline CDR1 is SGHVS and CDR2 FNYEAQ.

This clonotype appeared many times. V gene TRBV20-1 combines with J gene TRBJ2-3, with 10 nucleotides matching TRBD2. The CDR3 is 16 amino acids. Germline V gene lookup returns CDR1 DFQATT and CDR2 SNEGSKA (reference sequence). V lost 3 bases and J lost 2; bases outside the gene matches: 8. CDR3 DNA: TGCAGTGCTAGCCCCCTAGCGGGGGCTTCCACAGATACGCAGTATTTT. It specifies CSASPLAGASTDTQYF.

Note on this clonotype: At one end, the junction sequence differs from germline, possibly due to a read error. The rearrangement links TRBV2 to TRBJ1-1; the D is unclear. The CDR3 has 13 amino acids. Germline V CDR1 and CDR2: SNHLY, FYNNEI. The CDR3 reads CASREGRTSEAFF. The CDR3 nucleotides are TGTGCCAGCAGGGAAGGACGGACGAGTGAAGCTTTCTTT. Full variable domain (missing parts from reference TRBV2 and TRBJ1-1): EPEVTQTPSHQVTQMGQEVILRCVPISNHLYFYWYRQILGQKVEFLVSFYNNEISEKSEIFDDQFSVERPDGSNFTLKIRSTKLEDSAMYFCASREGRTSEAFFGQGTRLTVV.

This clonotype was detected ten times or more. CDR3 DNA: TGTGCCAGCAGTTTATTAGCGGGGTACTCCTACGAGCAGTACTTC. This encodes CASSLLAGYSYEQYF. The gene calls are TRBV12-3 or TRBV12-4 and TRBJ2-7; 8 bases line up with TRBD2. V lost 2 bases and J lost 0; bases outside the gene matches: 3. CDR3 length: 15 residues.

The chain joins TRBV5-1 to TRBJ2-1; D is possibly TRBD2 (7 bases). This CDR3 region has 16 residues. Trimming took 0 bases from V and 2 from J, leaving 12 bases between them. CDR1 and CDR2 (germline): SGHRS, YFSETQ. The CDR3 loop is CASSLGVGGPYNEQFF. As DNA, the CDR3 is TGCGCCAGCAGCTTGGGGGTGGGGGGGCCCTACAATGAGCAGTTCTTC.

The sample holds many counts of this clonotype. The rearrangement joins TRBV28 to TRBJ2-3; unclear D gene. V shed 3 bases and J shed 0 bases, with 13 bases lying between them. This CDR3 spans 16 amino acids. The germline V gene has CDR1 MDHEN and CDR2 SYDVKM. The CDR3 is CASSFRSTFSTDTQYF. CDR3 coding DNA: TGTGCCAGCAGTTTCAGGTCAACCTTTAGCACAGATACGCAGTATTTT. The variable domain in full, completed from reference TRBV28 and TRBJ2-3, reads DVKVTQSSRYLVKRTGEKVFLECVQDMDHENMFWYRQDPGLGLRLIYFSYDVKMKEKGDIPEGYSVSREKKERFSLILESASTNQTSMYLCASSFRSTFSTDTQYFGPGTRLTVL.

There are many counts of this clonotype. The J gene is TRBJ2-1, the V gene TRBV10-1; TRBD2 matches at 10 bases. The CDR3 spans 13 residues. V gave up 7 bases and J gave up 6 bases; unmatched junction bases: 3. Germline CDR1 WNHNN, CDR2 SYGVQD (reference sequence). The CDR3 loop is CASIPSGGNEQFF. CDR3 nucleotides: TGCGCCAGCATCCCTAGCGGGGGCAATGAGCAGTTCTTC.

There are a few counts of this clonotype. This rearrangement joins TRBV20-1 to TRBJ2-7; 9 nucleotides align to TRBD1. The CDR3 covers 15 residues. CDR1 and CDR2 (germline): DFQATT, SNEGSKA (reference sequence). The J segment lost 3 bases and the V segment lost 0 bases, leaving 6 bases of the junction unmatched. The CDR3: CSARDVQGAGYEQYF. The CDR3 DNA sequence: TGCAGTGCTAGAGACGTACAGGGGGCAGGCTACGAGCAGTACTTC.

This clonotype was recorded many times. The gene calls are TRBV5-1 and TRBJ2-2; D gene uncertain. Per the germline V gene, CDR1 is SGHRS and CDR2 is YFSETQ. Between the trimmed V and J ends, which lost 1 base and 0 bases, there was a span of 10 bases. The CDR3 extends over 16 amino acids. CDR3 bases: TGCGCCAGCAGCTTGTCTCTTGACCCGAACACCGGGGAGCTGTTTTTT. Translation: CASSLSLDPNTGELFF.

This clonotype was picked up many times. This chain connects TRBV5-6 to TRBJ2-5, with D maybe TRBD2 (5 bases). This CDR3 region has 13 residues. Trimming removed 0 bases at V and 5 bases at J, with 8 bases between. Germline CDR1 and CDR2: SGHDT and YYEEEE. CDR3 loop: CASSLAGMETQYF. The CDR3 DNA sequence: TGTGCCAGCAGCTTGGCCGGGATGGAGACCCAGTACTTC.

This clonotype has at least ten counts. The rearrangement links TRBV20-1 to TRBJ1-1; D not resolved. Per the germline V gene, CDR1 is DFQATT and CDR2 is SNEGSKA (reference sequence). The germline V and J ends were trimmed by 2 bases and 0 bases, with 10 bases remaining between them. The CDR3 sequence is 14 residues long. The CDR3 spells CSARHGEMNTEAFF. CDR3 sequence (DNA): TGCAGTGCTAGACACGGAGAAATGAACACTGAAGCTTTCTTT.

On this clonotype: A much larger clone lies a single base off, so this may be a read error. This chain connects TRBV4-2 to TRBJ2-1, with 9 bases matching TRBD2. This CDR3 spans 14 amino acids. V was clipped by 6 bases and J by 9 bases; unmatched bases: 9. Germline assignment: CDR1 LGHNA and CDR2 YNFKEQ. The DNA of the CDR3 is TGTGCCAGCAGGGCGGCGGGGGGGCGCACTGAGCAGTTCTTC. Translated, it gives CASRAAGGRTEQFF.

The chain couples TRBV7-6 to TRBJ2-3, with 10 bases aligning to TRBD2. The CDR3 extends over 16 amino acids. Unmatched junction bases numbered 4, after V lost 2 bases and J lost 2 bases. CDR1 is SGHVS and CDR2 is FNYEAQ in the germline V gene. The CDR3 reads CASSLRAGGYTDTQYF. The CDR3 coding sequence is TGTGCCAGCAGCTTACGAGCGGGGGGGTACACAGATACGCAGTATTTT.